The 17 T cell receptor beta chains reported below all come from one sample, sequenced in a study of T cells after yellow fever vaccination (dated by TCRdb to 2018 to 2020). Library generation was performed with 5' RACE. Sequencing was carried out with an Illumina HiSeq 2500. Starting from the raw public reads, TCRdb applied fastp trimming at Q25, assembled clones with MiXCR and retained in-frame beta chains. Each CDR3 protein gets just one entry, which takes the most common genes and DNA from the rows behind it. Present in this sample are 250,000 to 350,000 distinct CDR3 sequences, around 6.8% of which were seen just once. Clones ranked in the top ten supply roughly 19% of the sample. The treatment or condition label, as the study defines it: live attenuated yellow fever vaccine strain. The material was PBMCs, obtained roughly seven weeks after the first yellow fever vaccination. Receptor source: a man between 18 and 29 years old who received the YFV17D yellow fever vaccine.

This clonotype was recorded many times. The V call is TRBV3-1, the J call TRBJ1-2; D might be TRBD1 (5 bases). The CDR3 loop spans 13 amino acids. The V end was cut by 4 bases, the J end by 4 bases, with 10 bases between. Germline loops: CDR1 LGHDT, CDR2 YNNKEL (reference sequence). The chain's CDR3 is CASSPGRGYGYTF. CDR3 nucleotide sequence: TGTGCCAGCAGCCCGGGACGGGGCTATGGCTACACCTTC.

This clonotype was counted a few times. CDR3 amino acids: CASSRRQGRDNEQFF. CDR3 coding DNA: TGTGCCAGCAGTCGGCGGCAGGGACGTGACAATGAGCAGTTCTTC. J is TRBJ2-1 and V is TRBV27, with D tentatively TRBD1 or TRBD2 (5 bases each). The V gene lost 5 bases and the J gene lost 5 bases, with 16 bases spanning the gap. This CDR3 contains 15 residues. Germline values: CDR1 MNHEY, CDR2 SMNVEV (reference sequence).

The chain is built from TRBV4-1 and TRBJ2-7; either TRBD1 or TRBD2 may fit D (6 bases each). The CDR3 covers 15 residues. CDR1 and CDR2 from the germline V gene are MGHRA and YSYEKL. Trimming shortened V by 1 base and J by 3 bases, and 13 bases separated the two germline ends. In DNA form, the CDR3 reads TGCGCCAGCAGCCAAGTACAAGGGGGAGGCTACGAGCAGTACGTC. This gives the protein CASSQVQGGGYEQYV.

This chain links TRBV29-1 with TRBJ2-3; 10 nucleotides match TRBD1. This CDR3 is 19 amino acids long. Losses at the gene ends were 6 bases for V and 1 base for J; bases not matched to a gene: 19. CDR1 and CDR2 (germline): SQVTM, ANQGSEA. This CDR3 is CSVQGGDRGLIFGTDTQYF. The CDR3 nucleotides read TGCAGCGTCCAGGGGGGCGACAGGGGGCTCATTTTCGGCACAGATACGCAGTATTTT.

The table lists this clonotype with a few counts. This chain joins TRBV15 and TRBJ2-3; D gene unclear. The CDR3 contains 15 residues. V shed 0 bases and J shed 0 bases, with 7 bases lying between them. The germline V gene encodes CDR1 LNHNV and CDR2 YYDKDF (reference sequence). In DNA form, the CDR3 reads TGTGCCACCAGCAGAGAGGGTCCTAGCACAGATACGCAGTATTTT. Protein sequence: CATSREGPSTDTQYF.

This clonotype came up many times. The gene calls are TRBV5-1 and TRBJ2-3, with TRBD2 matching over 7 bases. The germline V gene encodes CDR1 SGHRS and CDR2 YFSETQ. With 4 bases clipped from V and 7 bases from J, the junction kept 18 bases outside the gene matches. The CDR3 length is 17 residues. CDR3 in DNA: TGCGCCAGCAGCGCCAGGGAGGGGAGGGCCCTCATGAATACGCAGTATTTT. Translating it yields CASSAREGRALMNTQYF.

This clonotype was counted only a few times. The chain links TRBV6-9 to TRBJ2-4; D is possibly TRBD1 (8 bases). V lost 11 bases to trimming and J lost 7 bases, with 12 bases between them. The germline CDR1 and CDR2 sequences are MNHGY and SVAAGI. This CDR3 region has 11 residues. The CDR3 sequence: CAPQGGNIQYF. CDR3 nucleotide sequence: TGTGCCCCACAGGGGGGGAACATTCAGTACTTC.

This clonotype turned up a few times. This chain joins TRBV10-3 and TRBJ2-1, with 7 bases matching TRBD1. This CDR3 spans 16 amino acids. Trimming at V came to 3 bases and at J to 0 bases, leaving 5 bases not matched to a gene. CDR1 and CDR2 (germline): ENHRY, SYGVKD. CDR3 loop: CAISDRGFTSYNEQFF. CDR3 coding DNA: TGTGCCATCAGTGACAGGGGGTTTACCTCCTACAATGAGCAGTTCTTC.

This clonotype has only a few counts. The genes are TRBV6-5 and TRBJ1-2, with TRBD1 matching over 8 bases. CDR1 and CDR2 from the germline V gene are MNHEY and SVGAGI. CDR3 length equals 15 residues. Trimming at V came to 2 bases and at J to 5 bases, leaving 7 bases not matched to a gene. The chain's CDR3 is CASSYATGGPYGYTF. DNA for the CDR3: TGTGCCAGCAGTTACGCTACAGGGGGACCTTATGGCTACACCTTC.

This clonotype was picked up many times. The chain carries TRBV20-1 and TRBJ1-1; D unclear. Germline loops: CDR1 DFQATT, CDR2 SNEGSKA (reference sequence). The V end lost 1 base, the J end lost 6 bases, and 9 bases lay between the germline ends. This CDR3 region has 12 residues. The CDR3 nucleotides read TGCAGTGCTAGAGTAGTATTCGCTGAAGCTTTCTTT. It yields the protein CSARVVFAEAFF.

This clonotype was found many times. The chain has TRBV29-1 and TRBJ1-2; D perhaps matches TRBD1 (5 bases). The CDR3 covers 16 residues. Trimming cost V 3 bases and J 4 bases, with 21 bases left between them. Per the germline V gene, CDR1 is SQVTM and CDR2 is ANQGSEA. The CDR3: CSVDGSVLTQAYGYTF. CDR3 bases: TGCAGCGTTGATGGATCCGTTCTAACACAGGCCTATGGCTACACCTTC.

The chain joins TRBV19 to TRBJ2-3; 7 bases align to TRBD1. The CDR3 is 14 amino acids. The V gene's germline CDR1 is LNHDA and CDR2 SQIVND (reference sequence). The junction had 2 bases not matched to a gene; V was cut back by 3 bases and J by 2 bases. The chain's CDR3 is CASSIGQDTDTQYF. In DNA form, the CDR3 reads TGTGCCAGTAGTATCGGACAGGACACAGATACGCAGTATTTT.

There are many counts of this clonotype. The chain joins TRBV5-6 to TRBJ2-7; D is unclear. V lost 1 base, J lost 2 bases, and 10 bases lay in between. The germline CDR1 and CDR2 sequences are SGHDT and YYEEEE. This CDR3 is 14 amino acids long. The CDR3 reads CASSLNGGAYEQYV. CDR3 in DNA: TGTGCCAGCAGCTTGAATGGCGGAGCCTACGAGCAGTACGTC.

This clonotype was detected only a few times. J is TRBJ2-1 and V is TRBV3-1, with D possibly TRBD2 on 6 matching bases. The CDR3 consists of 16 residues. V lost 4 bases and J 3 bases, leaving 16 bases between the germline ends. Germline assignment: CDR1 LGHDT and CDR2 YNNKEL (reference sequence). The CDR3 coding sequence is TGTGCCAGCAGCCGAATGGGACTTCAACGCTACAATGAGCAGTTCTTC. Its protein is CASSRMGLQRYNEQFF.

The rearrangement uses TRBV5-1 and TRBJ1-1; D not resolved. The CDR3 consists of 12 residues. V lost 5 bases, J lost 1 base, and 6 bases lay in between. CDR1 SGHRS and CDR2 YFSETQ come from the germline V gene. Written as DNA, the CDR3 is TGCGCCAGCAGATATACGAACACTGAAGCTTTCTTT. Its translation: CASRYTNTEAFF.

This clonotype has ten or more counts. This chain uses TRBV7-2 with TRBJ1-1, with TRBD1 matching 9 bases. Looked up from germline, CDR1 is SGHTA and CDR2 is FQGNSA. Trimming removed 3 bases from V and 1 base from J; junction bases left unmatched: 0. The CDR3 loop spans 14 amino acids. The CDR3 nucleotides read TGTGCCAGCAGCTTGGACAGGGGGAACACTGAAGCTTTCTTT. This gives the protein CASSLDRGNTEAFF.

This clonotype was detected a few times. V is TRBV2 and J is TRBJ1-1; D might be TRBD1 (6 bases). Germline values: CDR1 SNHLY, CDR2 FYNNEI. The length of the CDR3 is 16 residues. Trimming pared 4 bases from V and 3 bases from J, leaving 18 bases between. The chain's CDR3 is CASSAPTDRLYTEAFF. In nucleotides, the CDR3 is TGTGCCAGCAGTGCTCCTACAGACAGGTTATACACTGAAGCTTTCTTT.